Listed below are T cell receptor beta chains from one sample, sequenced in a study of cytotoxic CD8 clonotypes in ibrutinib-treated CLL. Measured with immunoSEQ multiplex PCR; TCRdb has only the in-frame clones, and not every one. The table lists 14,000 or so clones, 64% of them singletons. The material was PBMCs, obtained before ibrutinib treatment. The receptors shown here come from a human donor with chronic lymphocytic leukemia. The CDR3 runs from the conserved cysteine through the conserved F or W. A D gene is named only where the DNA matches it firmly. A row's size may be missing; if present it is once, few, many or a size class.

V	J	size	D	DNA	CDR3
TRBV29-1	TRBJ1-2	-	TRBD1	TGCAGCGCCGGGACAGGGGCTCGTGGCTACACCTTC	CSAGTGARGYTF
TRBV7-6	TRBJ1-1	-	-	TGTGCCAGCAGCTTACCAGGAACGGGGACTGAAGCTTTCTTT	CASSLPGTGTEAFF
TRBV5-4	TRBJ1-1	-	TRBD1	TGTGCCAGCAGCCTCGACAGGGGGGGGAACACTGAAGCTTTCTTT	CASSLDRGGNTEAFF
TRBV18	TRBJ2-7	-	TRBD1	TGTGCCAGCTCACCAGCGGCAGGGGGCGATTACGAGCAGTACTTC	CASSPAAGGDYEQYF
TRBV2	TRBJ1-6	-	-	TGTGCCAGCAGAGAGACAGAAGTTGCCCTCCACTTT	CASRETEVALHF
TRBV27	TRBJ1-1	-	-	TGTGCCAGCAGTTTAATGGGTGGGAACACTGAAGCTTTCTTT	CASSLMGGNTEAFF
TRBV7-9	TRBJ1-1	few	-	TGTGCCAGCAGTTGGGGGGCAACCACTGAAGCTTTCTTT	CASSWGATTEAFF
TRBV5-4	TRBJ1-4	-	-	TGTGCCAGCAGCTTGGAGCTAGAGGAAAAACTGTTTTTT	CASSLELEEKLFF
TRBV19	TRBJ2-7	-	-	TGTGCCAGTAGTAGGGGGTCCACCTACGAGCAGTACTTC	CASSRGSTYEQYF
TRBV29-1	TRBJ2-7	few	-	TGCAGCGTTGAGGACACCCGTCGTTCCTACGAGCAGTACTTC	CSVEDTRRSYEQYF
TRBV10-2	TRBJ1-1	-	-	TGCGCCAGCAGCGAGAACACTGAAGCTTTCTTT	CASSENTEAFF
TRBV5-1	TRBJ2-7	-	-	TGCGCCAGCAGCTTGCAACCCGGGACTTCCTACGAGCAGTACTTC	CASSLQPGTSYEQYF
TRBV7-6	TRBJ1-1	-	-	TGTGCCAGCAGCCCCGACGGGGGGAACACTGAAGCTTTCTTT	CASSPDGGNTEAFF
TRBV5-4	TRBJ1-4	large	-	TGTGCCAGCAGCGGCCGGGGTTCTAATGAAAAACTGTTTTTT	CASSGRGSNEKLFF
TRBV19	TRBJ1-5	-	TRBD1	TGTGCCAGTAGTATCGCTACGGGACAGTCCTATCAGCCCCAGCATTTT	CASSIATGQSYQPQHF
TRBV19	TRBJ2-3	-	TRBD2	TGTGCCAGTAGCCCCAGGGCAGCGGGGGGCCTTAGCACAGATACGCAGTATTTT	CASSPRAAGGLSTDTQYF
TRBV5-1	TRBJ1-4	-	-	TGCGCCAGCAGCTTGGAGAGGGGAGTTAATGAAAAACTGTTTTTT	CASSLERGVNEKLFF
TRBV2	TRBJ2-7	-	TRBD2	TGTGCCAGCAGAAAATTTAGCGGGACCATCTCCTACGAGCAGTACTTC	CASRKFSGTISYEQYF
TRBV29-1	TRBJ2-3	-	-	TGCAGCGCGAACCAGTTCCCCAGAATTAGGCCCACAGATACGCAGTATTTT	CSANQFPRIRPTDTQYF
TRBV19	TRBJ2-7	-	-	TGTGCCAGGGTCCTTCTCCGGGACGCGTCCTCCTACGAGCAGTACTTC	CARVLLRDASSYEQYF
TRBV7-9	TRBJ2-1	-	-	TGTGCCAGCAGCTTCGATCAGGGTGAGCAGTTCTTC	CASSFDQGEQFF
TRBV9	TRBJ1-2	few	-	TGTGCCAGCAGCGTAGGGACAGCCAACTATGGCTACACCTTC	CASSVGTANYGYTF
TRBV7-8	TRBJ2-2	few	-	TGTGCCAGCAGTTCAATGACCGGGACAAGGGGCGGGGAGCTGTTTTTT	CASSSMTGTRGGELFF
TRBV11-2	TRBJ2-1	-	-	TGTGCCAGCAGTCCAATAGGGGTGTTCAATGAGCAGTTCTTC	CASSPIGVFNEQFF
TRBV4-2	TRBJ2-1	-	TRBD1	TGTGCCAGCAGCCAAGATGGACAGGCCTACAATGAGCAGTTCTTC	CASSQDGQAYNEQFF
TRBV11-2	TRBJ1-6	-	-	TGTGCCAGCAGCTTGGGGGGCTCACCCCTCCACTTT	CASSLGGSPLHF
TRBV19	TRBJ2-6	-	-	TGTGCCAGTAGCGGAGGACGGCTCTCTGGGGCCAACGTCCTGACTTTC	CASSGGRLSGANVLTF
TRBV19	TRBJ1-1	-	-	TGTGCCAGTTATACAGGGATGAACACTGAAGCTTTCTTT	CASYTGMNTEAFF
TRBV18	TRBJ1-4	-	-	TGTGCCAGCTCGCCTGCGACAGACCCTACTGAAAAACTGTTTTTT	CASSPATDPTEKLFF
TRBV9	TRBJ2-6	-	TRBD1	TGTGCCAGCAGCGTCCAGGGGGCTGGGGCCAACGTCCTGACTTTC	CASSVQGAGANVLTF
TRBV12-5	TRBJ1-5	few	-	TGTGCTAGTGGTTTAGGATATAGCAATCAGCCCCAGCATTTT	CASGLGYSNQPQHF
TRBV5-1	TRBJ2-7	-	-	TGCGCCAGCAGCTTGGGGTCGGGGAATTCCGGCTACGAGCAGTACTTC	CASSLGSGNSGYEQYF
TRBV19	TRBJ1-2	-	-	TGTGCCAGTAGTATGCCAGGGTCGTCTAACTATGGCTACACCTTC	CASSMPGSSNYGYTF
TRBV5-4	TRBJ2-2	few	-	TGTGCCAGCAGCTTGGCGCGGGTCCCGGGGACCGGGGAGCTGTTTTTT	CASSLARVPGTGELFF
TRBV19	TRBJ2-7	-	-	TGTGCCAGTAGTATTCTGGGATACTCCTACGAGCAGTACTTC	CASSILGYSYEQYF
TRBV5-6	TRBJ1-1	-	-	TGTGCCAGCAGACCCGGACGTGGGGGCCTAATGAACACTGAAGCTTTCTTT	CASRPGRGGLMNTEAFF
TRBV2	TRBJ1-1	-	-	TGTGCCAGCAGTGAATTTACTGAAGCTTTCTTT	CASSEFTEAFF
TRBV19	TRBJ1-6	few	-	TGTGCCAGTGCTCGCAGGGAATCACCCCTCCACTTT	CASARRESPLHF
TRBV12-2	TRBJ1-4	once	-	TGTGCAAGTCGCCCGGTTGGCTCAACTAATGAAAAACTGTTTTTT	CASRPVGSTNEKLFF
TRBV6-1	TRBJ1-2	-	-	TGTGCCAGCAGTGAAGGCTGGACACCTCAAAGGGAAGCTAACTATGGCTACACCTTC	CASSEGWTPQREANYGYTF
TRBV9	TRBJ2-3	once	TRBD2	TGTGCCAGCAGCGCCTTACTAGCGGGGGCAGATACGCAGTATTTT	CASSALLAGADTQYF